This T cell receptor (beta chain) was recovered during a study of blood T cells in healthy people across ages. Study findings and constraints: Estimated diversity across one million T cells was deemed an underestimate. Per-million-T-cell TCR beta diversity fell roughly linearly with age.

The second PCR ran roughly 7 to 11 cycles with a sample-barcoded 5' primer and J-beta primers. Every molecule of cDNA carried a tag from a template-switch adaptor with 12 random nucleotides. One entry per CDR3 protein results from TCRdb running MiXCR on the 5' RACE reads. The sample yields about 680,000 distinct CDR3 sequences, around 49% seen once. Trimming took 5 bases from V and 4 from J, leaving 14 bases between them. The CDR3 covers 16 residues. The germline gives CDR1 KGHDR, CDR2 SFDVKD. For this clonotype: Its antigen is undetermined.

This TCR came from a woman between 55 and 75 years old in good health. V usage is TRBV24-1 and J usage is TRBJ2-6; D is perhaps TRBD1 or TRBD2 (6 bases each). The sequencing input was blood. The CDR3 protein is CATSVPGGGGANVLTF. In DNA form, the CDR3 reads TGTGCCACCAGTGTCCCAGGAGGGGGAGGGGCCAACGTCCTGACTTTC.